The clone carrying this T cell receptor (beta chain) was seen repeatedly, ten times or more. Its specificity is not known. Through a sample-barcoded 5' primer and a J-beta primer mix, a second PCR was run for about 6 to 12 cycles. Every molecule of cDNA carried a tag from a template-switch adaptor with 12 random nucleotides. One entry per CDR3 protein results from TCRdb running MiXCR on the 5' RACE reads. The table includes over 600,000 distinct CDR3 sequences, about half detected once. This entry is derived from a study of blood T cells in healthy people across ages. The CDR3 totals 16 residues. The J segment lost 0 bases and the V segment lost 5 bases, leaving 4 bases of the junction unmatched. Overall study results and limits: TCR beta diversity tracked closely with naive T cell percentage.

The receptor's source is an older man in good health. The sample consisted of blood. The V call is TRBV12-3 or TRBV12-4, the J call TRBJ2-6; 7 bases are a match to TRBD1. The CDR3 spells CASSKGQLSGANVLTF. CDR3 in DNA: TGTGCCAGCAGTAAGGGACAGCTCTCTGGGGCCAACGTCCTGACTTTC.